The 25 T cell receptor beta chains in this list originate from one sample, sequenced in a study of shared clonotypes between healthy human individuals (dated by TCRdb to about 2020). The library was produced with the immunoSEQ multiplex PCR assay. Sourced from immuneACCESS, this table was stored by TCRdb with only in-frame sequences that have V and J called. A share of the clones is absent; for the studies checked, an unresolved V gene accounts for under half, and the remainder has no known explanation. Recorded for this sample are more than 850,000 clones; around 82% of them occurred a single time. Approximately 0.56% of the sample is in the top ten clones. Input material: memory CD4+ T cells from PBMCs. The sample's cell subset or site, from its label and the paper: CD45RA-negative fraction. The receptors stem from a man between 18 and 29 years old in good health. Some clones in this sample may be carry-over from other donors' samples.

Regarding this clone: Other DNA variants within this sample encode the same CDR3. CDR3 DNA: TGTGCCAGCAGCCTCAGCCGGTCTGAAGCTTTCTTT. As protein: CASSLSRSEAFF. The chain employs TRBV28 and TRBJ1-1; D is uncertain. Germline-derived CDR1 and CDR2 are MDHEN and SYDVKM. The ends were cut back, 6 bases at V and 6 bases at J, with 11 bases in the middle. CDR3 size: 12 residues. Supplemented by reference TRBV28 and TRBJ1-1, the full variable domain reads DVKVTQSSRYLVKRTGEKVFLECVQDMDHENMFWYRQDPGLGLRLIYFSYDVKMKEKGDIPEGYSVSREKKERFSLILESASTNQTSMYLCASSLSRSEAFFGQGTRLTVV.

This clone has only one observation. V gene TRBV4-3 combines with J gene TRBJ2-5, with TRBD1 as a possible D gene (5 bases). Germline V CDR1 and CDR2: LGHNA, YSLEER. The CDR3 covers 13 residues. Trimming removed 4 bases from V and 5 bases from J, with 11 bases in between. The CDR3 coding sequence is TGCGCCAGCAGCCCAGGGCGGCGGGAGACCCAGTACTTC. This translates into CASSPGRRETQYF.

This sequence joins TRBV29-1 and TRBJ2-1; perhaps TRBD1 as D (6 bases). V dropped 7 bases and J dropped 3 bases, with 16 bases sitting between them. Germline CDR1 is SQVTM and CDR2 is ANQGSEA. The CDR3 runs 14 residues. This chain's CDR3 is CSAATGFVYNEQFF. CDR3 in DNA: TGCAGCGCTGCCACAGGGTTTGTCTACAATGAGCAGTTCTTC.

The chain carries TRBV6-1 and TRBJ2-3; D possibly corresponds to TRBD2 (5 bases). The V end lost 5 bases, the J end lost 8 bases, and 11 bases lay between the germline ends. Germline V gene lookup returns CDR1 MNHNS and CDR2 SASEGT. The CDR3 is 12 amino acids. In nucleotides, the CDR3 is TGTGCCAGCAGTCGGGAAGCGGCTACGCAGTATTTT. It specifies CASSREAATQYF.

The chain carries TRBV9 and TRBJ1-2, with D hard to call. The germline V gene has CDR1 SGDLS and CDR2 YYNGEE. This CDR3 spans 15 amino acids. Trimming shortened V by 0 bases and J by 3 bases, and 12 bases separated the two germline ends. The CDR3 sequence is CASSVDVGPDYGYTF. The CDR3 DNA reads TGTGCCAGCAGCGTAGATGTGGGTCCTGACTATGGCTACACCTTC.

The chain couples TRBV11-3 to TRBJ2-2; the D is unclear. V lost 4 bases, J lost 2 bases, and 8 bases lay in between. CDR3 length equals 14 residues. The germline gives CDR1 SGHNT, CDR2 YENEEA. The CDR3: CASSSLFNTGELFF. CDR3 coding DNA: TGTGCCAGCAGCTCGCTATTCAACACCGGGGAGCTGTTTTTT.

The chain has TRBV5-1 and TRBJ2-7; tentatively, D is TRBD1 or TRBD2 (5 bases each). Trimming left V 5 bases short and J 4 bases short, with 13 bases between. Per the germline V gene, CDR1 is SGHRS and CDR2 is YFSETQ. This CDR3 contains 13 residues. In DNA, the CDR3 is TGCGCCAGCAGGCGCTGGGGGACGTACGAGCAGTACTTC. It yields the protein CASRRWGTYEQYF.

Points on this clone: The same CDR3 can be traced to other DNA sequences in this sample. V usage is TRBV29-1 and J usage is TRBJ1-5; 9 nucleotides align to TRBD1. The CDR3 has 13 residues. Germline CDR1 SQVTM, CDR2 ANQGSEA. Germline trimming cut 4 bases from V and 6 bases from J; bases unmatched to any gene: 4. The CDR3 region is CSVVTGGGQPQHF. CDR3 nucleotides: TGCAGCGTTGTAACAGGGGGCGGTCAGCCCCAGCATTTT.

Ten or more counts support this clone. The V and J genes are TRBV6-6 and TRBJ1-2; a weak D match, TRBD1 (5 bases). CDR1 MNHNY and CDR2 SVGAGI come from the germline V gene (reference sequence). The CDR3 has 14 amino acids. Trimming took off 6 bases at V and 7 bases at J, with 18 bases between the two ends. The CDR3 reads CASSSGTDVFGYTF. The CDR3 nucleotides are TGTGCCAGCAGCTCCGGGACCGACGTCTTTGGCTACACCTTC.

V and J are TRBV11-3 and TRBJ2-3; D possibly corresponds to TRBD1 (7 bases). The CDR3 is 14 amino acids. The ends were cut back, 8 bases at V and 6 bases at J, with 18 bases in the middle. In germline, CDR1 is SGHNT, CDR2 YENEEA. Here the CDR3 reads CASSEGANLDTQYF. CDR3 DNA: TGTGCCAGCTCGGAGGGGGCAAATTTGGATACGCAGTATTTT.

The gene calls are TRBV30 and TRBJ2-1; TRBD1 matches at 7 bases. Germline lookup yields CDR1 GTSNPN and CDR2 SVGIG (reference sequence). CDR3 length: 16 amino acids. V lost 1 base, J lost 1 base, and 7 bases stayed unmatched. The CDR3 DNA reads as TGTGCCTGGAGTGCCCTCGGGACAGATTCCTACAATGAGCAGTTCTTC. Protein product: CAWSALGTDSYNEQFF.

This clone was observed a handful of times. CDR3 amino acids: CASSGRALDTQYF. CDR3 bases: TGTGCCAGCAGCGGGAGGGCTTTGGATACGCAGTATTTT. The chain recombines TRBV2 with TRBJ2-3; 8 bases are shared with TRBD2. After removal of 6 bases from V and 6 bases from J, the junction contained 5 bases not matched to a gene. This CDR3 has 13 amino acids. The germline CDR1 and CDR2 sequences are SNHLY and FYNNEI. Using reference TRBV2 and TRBJ2-3 for the parts outside the CDR3, the full variable domain is EPEVTQTPSHQVTQMGQEVILRCVPISNHLYFYWYRQILGQKVEFLVSFYNNEISEKSEIFDDQFSVERPDGSNFTLKIRSTKLEDSAMYFCASSGRALDTQYFGPGTRLTVL.

The CDR3 loop is CASSQRGNSGNTIYF. The CDR3 DNA reads TGTGCCAGCAGCCAACGGGGGAACTCTGGAAACACCATATATTTT. V and J are TRBV5-4 and TRBJ1-3; D is possibly TRBD1 (5 bases). Per the germline V gene, CDR1 is SGHNT and CDR2 is YYREEE (reference sequence). Trimming pared 4 bases from V and 0 bases from J, leaving 11 bases between. This CDR3 has 15 residues.

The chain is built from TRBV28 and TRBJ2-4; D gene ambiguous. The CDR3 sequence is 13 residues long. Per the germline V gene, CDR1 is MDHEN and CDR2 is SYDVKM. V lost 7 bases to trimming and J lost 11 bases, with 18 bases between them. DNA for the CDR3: TGTGCCAGCACCCTCCCGGCGCGGTCTGTTCAGTACTTC. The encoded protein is CASTLPARSVQYF.

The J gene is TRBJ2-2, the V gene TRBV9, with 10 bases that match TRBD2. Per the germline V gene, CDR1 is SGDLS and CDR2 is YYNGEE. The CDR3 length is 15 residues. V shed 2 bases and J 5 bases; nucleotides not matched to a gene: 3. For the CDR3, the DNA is TGTGCCAGCAGCGTTAGGACTAGCGGTACCGGGGAGCTGTTTTTT. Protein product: CASSVRTSGTGELFF.

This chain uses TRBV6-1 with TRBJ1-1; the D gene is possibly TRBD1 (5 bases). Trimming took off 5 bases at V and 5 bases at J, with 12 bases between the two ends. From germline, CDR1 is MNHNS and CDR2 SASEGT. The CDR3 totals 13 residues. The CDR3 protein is CASSQPRGTEAFF. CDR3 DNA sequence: TGTGCCAGCAGTCAACCGAGGGGAACTGAAGCTTTCTTT.

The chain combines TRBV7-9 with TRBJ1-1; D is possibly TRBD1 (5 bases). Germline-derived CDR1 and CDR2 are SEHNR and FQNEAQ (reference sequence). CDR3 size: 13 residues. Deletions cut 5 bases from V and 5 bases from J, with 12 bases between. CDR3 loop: CASSPPWGTEAFF. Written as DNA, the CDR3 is TGTGCCAGCAGCCCCCCCTGGGGGACTGAAGCTTTCTTT.

Written as DNA, the CDR3 is TGTGCCAGCAGTCCAAGGACAGGGGCGAACTATGGCTACACCTTC. Translated, it gives CASSPRTGANYGYTF. The genes are TRBV28 and TRBJ1-2, with TRBD1 matching 9 bases. The germline V gene has CDR1 MDHEN and CDR2 SYDVKM. CDR3 length: 15 amino acids. Unmatched junction bases numbered 6, after V lost 5 bases and J lost 2 bases.

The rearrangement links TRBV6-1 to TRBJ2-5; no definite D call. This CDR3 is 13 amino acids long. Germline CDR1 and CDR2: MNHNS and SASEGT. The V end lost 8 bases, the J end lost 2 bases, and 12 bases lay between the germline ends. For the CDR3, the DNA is TGTGCCAGCCGCCTGCTACCACAAGAGACCCAGTACTTC. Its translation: CASRLLPQETQYF.

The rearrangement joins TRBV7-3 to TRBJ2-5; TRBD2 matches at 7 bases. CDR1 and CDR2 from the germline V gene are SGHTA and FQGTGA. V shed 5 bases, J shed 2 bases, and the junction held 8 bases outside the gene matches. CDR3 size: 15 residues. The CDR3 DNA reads TGTGCCAGCAGCGTGAGCGGGACGGTTCAAGAGACCCAGTACTTC. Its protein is CASSVSGTVQETQYF.

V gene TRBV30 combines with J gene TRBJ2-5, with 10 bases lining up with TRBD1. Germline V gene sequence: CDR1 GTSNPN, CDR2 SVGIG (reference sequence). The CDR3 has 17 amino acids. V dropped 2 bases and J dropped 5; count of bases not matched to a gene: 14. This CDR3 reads CAWSSNRDRGFAETQYF. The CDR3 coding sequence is TGTGCCTGGAGTTCAAACCGGGACAGGGGCTTCGCTGAGACCCAGTACTTC.

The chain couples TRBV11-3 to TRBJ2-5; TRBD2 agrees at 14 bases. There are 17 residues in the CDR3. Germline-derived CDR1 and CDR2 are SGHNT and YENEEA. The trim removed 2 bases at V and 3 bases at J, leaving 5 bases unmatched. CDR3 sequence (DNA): TGTGCCAGCAGCTTACCGCCGGGACTAGCGGGAGAAGAGACCCAGTACTTC. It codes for CASSLPPGLAGEETQYF.

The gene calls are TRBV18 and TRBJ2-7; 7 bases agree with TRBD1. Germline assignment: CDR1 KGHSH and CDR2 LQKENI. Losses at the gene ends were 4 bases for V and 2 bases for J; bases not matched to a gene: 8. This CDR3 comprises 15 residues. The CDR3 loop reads CASSQRQGVAYEQYF. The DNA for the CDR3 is TGTGCCAGCTCACAAAGACAGGGTGTTGCCTACGAGCAGTACTTC. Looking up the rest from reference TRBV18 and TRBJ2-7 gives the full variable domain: NAGVMQNPRHLVRRRGQEARLRCSPMKGHSHVYWYRQLPEEGLKFMVYLQKENIIDESGMPKERFSAEFPKEGPSILRIQQVVRGDSAAYFCASSQRQGVAYEQYFGPGTRLTVT.

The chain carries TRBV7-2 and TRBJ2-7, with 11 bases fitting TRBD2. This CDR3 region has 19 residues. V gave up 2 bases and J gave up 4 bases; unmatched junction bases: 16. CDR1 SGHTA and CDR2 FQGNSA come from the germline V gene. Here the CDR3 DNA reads TGTGCCAGCAGCTTATTTGGTCCGAAATTAGCGGGAGGGGCTTACGAGCAGTACTTC. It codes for CASSLFGPKLAGGAYEQYF.

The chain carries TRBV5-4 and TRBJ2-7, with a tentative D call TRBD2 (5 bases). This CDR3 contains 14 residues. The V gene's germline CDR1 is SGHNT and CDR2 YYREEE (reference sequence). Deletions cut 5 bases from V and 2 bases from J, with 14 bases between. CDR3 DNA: TGTGCCAGCAGAATCGGGGAAGGGCCCTACGAGCAGTACTTC. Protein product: CASRIGEGPYEQYF.